This TCR beta chain originates from a study of blood T cell repertoires in COVID-19. Original processing methods: Estimation of nucleated cell counts was performed using reference gene primer amplification. Clones were read by immunoSEQ multiplex PCR, and TCRdb kept only the in-frame ones, dropping some. V and J calls and clone size follow that table, whereas D and trimming were derived from the DNA. The table shows about 280,000 clones, with around 90% occurring only once. V shed 2 bases, J shed 5 bases, and the junction held 3 bases outside the gene matches. The CDR3 spans 13 residues. Germline-derived CDR1 and CDR2 are GTSNPN and SVGIG (reference sequence).

The sample comprised peripheral blood. The gene calls are TRBV30 and TRBJ2-7; 10 bases match TRBD1. The clonotype comes from a middle-aged woman who had recovered from COVID-19. The CDR3 sequence: CAWSSTGGNEQYF. CDR3 sequence (DNA): TGTGCCTGGAGTTCGACAGGGGGCAACGAGCAGTACTTC.